This T cell receptor (beta chain) was found in a study of OX40 agonist ivuxolimab in advanced cancers. Whole-study context: All patients had ivuxolimab intravenously every 2 weeks at 0.01 to 10 mg/kg. A mean age of roughly 60 years, range roughly 23 to 79, was recorded, and approximately 85% were male. A partial response was reached by three patients: one with hepatocellular carcinoma and two with cutaneous melanoma.

Individuals having autoimmune disease history or systemic immunosuppression were not enrolled. Using immunoSEQ multiplex PCR, the repertoire was profiled, and TCRdb retains in-frame clones only, with some absent. The table lists tens of thousands of clones, about 88% of them singletons, with 30% to 35% in the top ten. The CDR3 is 15 amino acids. With 5 bases removed from V and 9 bases from J, the gap between germline ends came to 21 bases. Germline CDR1 is SGDLS and CDR2 is YYNGEE. The sample was CD4+ or CD8+ T cells sorted from blood, taken in a trial of the OX40 agonist ivuxolimab. The sequence was obtained from an adult with an advanced solid tumor such as melanoma, head and neck, liver or kidney cancer. This chain connects TRBV9 to TRBJ2-1, with D possibly TRBD1 on 6 matching bases. The CDR3 loop reads CASSGQPPPYGEQFF. The DNA for the CDR3 is TGTGCCAGCAGTGGACAGCCCCCACCTTATGGTGAGCAGTTCTTC.